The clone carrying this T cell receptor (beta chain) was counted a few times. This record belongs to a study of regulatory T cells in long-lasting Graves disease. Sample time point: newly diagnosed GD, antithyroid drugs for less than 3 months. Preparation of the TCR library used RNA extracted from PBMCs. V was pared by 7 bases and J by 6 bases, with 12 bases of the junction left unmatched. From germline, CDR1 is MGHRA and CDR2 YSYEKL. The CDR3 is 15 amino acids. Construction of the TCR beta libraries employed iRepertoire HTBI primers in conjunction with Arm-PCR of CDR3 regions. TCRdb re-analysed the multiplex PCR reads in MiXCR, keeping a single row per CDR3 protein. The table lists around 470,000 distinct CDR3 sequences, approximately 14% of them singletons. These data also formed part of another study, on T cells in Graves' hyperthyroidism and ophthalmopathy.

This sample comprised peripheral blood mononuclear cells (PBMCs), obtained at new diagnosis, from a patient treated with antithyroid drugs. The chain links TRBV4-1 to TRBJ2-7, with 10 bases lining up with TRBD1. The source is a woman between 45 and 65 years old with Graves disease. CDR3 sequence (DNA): TGCGCCAGCACCGACGGACAGGGGGGGTTCGGCGAGCAGTACTTC. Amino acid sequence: CASTDGQGGFGEQYF.